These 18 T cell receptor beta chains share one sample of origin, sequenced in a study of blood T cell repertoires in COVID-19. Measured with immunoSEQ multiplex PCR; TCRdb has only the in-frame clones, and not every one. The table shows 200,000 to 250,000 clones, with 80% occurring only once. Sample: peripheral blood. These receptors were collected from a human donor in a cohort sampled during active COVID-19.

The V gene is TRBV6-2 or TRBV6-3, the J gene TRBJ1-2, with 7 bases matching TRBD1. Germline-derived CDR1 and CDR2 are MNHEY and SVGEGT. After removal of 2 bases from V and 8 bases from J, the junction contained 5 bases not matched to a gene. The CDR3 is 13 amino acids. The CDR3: CASSYDRAGGYTF. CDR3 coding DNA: TGTGCCAGCAGTTACGACAGGGCTGGGGGCTACACCTTC.

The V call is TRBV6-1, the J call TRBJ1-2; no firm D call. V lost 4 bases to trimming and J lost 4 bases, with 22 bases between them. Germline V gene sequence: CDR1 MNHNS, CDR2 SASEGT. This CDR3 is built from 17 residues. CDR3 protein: CASSAPLTGGGSYGYTF. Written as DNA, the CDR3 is TGTGCCAGCAGTGCACCGCTGACTGGAGGAGGGAGCTATGGCTACACCTTC.

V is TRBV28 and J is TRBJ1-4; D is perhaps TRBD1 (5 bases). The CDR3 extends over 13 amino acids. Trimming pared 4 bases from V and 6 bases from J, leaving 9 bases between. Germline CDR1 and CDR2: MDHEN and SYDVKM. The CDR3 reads CASSSGRDEKLFF. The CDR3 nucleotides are TGTGCCAGCAGTTCGGGCAGGGATGAAAAACTGTTTTTT.

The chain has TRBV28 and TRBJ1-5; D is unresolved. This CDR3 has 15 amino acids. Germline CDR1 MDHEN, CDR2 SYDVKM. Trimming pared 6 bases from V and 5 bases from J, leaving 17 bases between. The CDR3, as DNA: TGTGCCAGCAGACTAGACGTACCCCCTCATCAGCCCCAGCATTTT. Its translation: CASRLDVPPHQPQHF.

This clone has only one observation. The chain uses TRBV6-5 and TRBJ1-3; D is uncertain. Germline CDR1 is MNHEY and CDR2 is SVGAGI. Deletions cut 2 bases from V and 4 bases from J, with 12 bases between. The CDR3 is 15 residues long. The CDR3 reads CASSYELMEGNTIYF. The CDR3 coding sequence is TGTGCCAGCAGTTACGAGCTAATGGAGGGAAACACCATATATTTT.

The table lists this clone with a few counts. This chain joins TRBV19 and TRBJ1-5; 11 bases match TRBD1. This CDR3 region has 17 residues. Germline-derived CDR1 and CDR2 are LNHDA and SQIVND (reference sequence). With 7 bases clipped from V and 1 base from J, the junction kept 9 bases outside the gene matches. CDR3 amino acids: CASTLDRGQGSNQPQHF. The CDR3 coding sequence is TGTGCCAGTACCCTGGACAGGGGGCAAGGGAGCAATCAGCCCCAGCATTTT.

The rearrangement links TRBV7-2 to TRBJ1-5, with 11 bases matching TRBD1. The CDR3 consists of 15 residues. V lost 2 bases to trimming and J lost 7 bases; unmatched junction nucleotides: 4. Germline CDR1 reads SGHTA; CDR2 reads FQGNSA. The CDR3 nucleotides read TGTGCCAGCAGCTTACTGGGGACAGGGGGACAGCCCCAGCATTTT. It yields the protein CASSLLGTGGQPQHF.

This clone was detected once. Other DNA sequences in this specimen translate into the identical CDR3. The CDR3 loop reads CASSPDSNYGYTF. The CDR3 nucleotides are TGTGCCAGCTCACCTGACAGCAACTATGGCTACACCTTC. The chain has TRBV18 and TRBJ1-2; weak D call: TRBD1 (5 bases). V dropped 3 bases and J dropped 2 bases, with 7 bases sitting between them. The CDR3 extends over 13 amino acids. Per the germline V gene, CDR1 is KGHSH and CDR2 is LQKENI. The full variable domain, with the rest looked up from reference TRBV18 and TRBJ1-2, is NAGVMQNPRHLVRRRGQEARLRCSPMKGHSHVYWYRQLPEEGLKFMVYLQKENIIDESGMPKERFSAEFPKEGPSILRIQQVVRGDSAAYFCASSPDSNYGYTFGSGTRLTVV.

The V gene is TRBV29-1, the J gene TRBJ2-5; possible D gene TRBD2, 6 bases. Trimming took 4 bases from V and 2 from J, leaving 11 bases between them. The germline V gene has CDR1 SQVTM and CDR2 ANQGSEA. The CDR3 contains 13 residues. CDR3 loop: CSVVVREQETQYF. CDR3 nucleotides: TGCAGCGTTGTAGTGCGGGAACAAGAGACCCAGTACTTC.

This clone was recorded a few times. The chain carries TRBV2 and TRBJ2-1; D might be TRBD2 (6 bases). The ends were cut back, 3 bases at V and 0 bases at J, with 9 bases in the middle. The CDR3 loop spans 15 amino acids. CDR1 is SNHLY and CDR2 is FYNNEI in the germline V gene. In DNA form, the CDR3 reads TGTGCCAGCAGTGATTCGACTAGCTCCTACAATGAGCAGTTCTTC. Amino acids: CASSDSTSSYNEQFF.

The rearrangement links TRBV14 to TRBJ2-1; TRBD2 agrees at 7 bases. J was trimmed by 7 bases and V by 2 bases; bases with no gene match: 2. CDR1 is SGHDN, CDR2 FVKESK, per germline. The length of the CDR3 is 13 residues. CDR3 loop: CASSQIGRNEQFF. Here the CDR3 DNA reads TGTGCCAGCAGCCAAATCGGGAGGAATGAGCAGTTCTTC.

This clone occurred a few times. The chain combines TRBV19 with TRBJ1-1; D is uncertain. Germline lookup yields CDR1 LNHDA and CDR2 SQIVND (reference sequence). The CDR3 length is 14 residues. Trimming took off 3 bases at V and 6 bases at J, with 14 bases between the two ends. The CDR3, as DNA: TGTGCCAGTAGTATCGCAGGAGGGATACCTGAAGCTTTCTTT. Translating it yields CASSIAGGIPEAFF.

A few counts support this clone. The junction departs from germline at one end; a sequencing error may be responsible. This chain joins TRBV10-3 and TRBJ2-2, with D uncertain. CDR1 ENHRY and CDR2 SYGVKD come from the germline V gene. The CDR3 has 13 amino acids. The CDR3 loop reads CAINEAEAGELFF. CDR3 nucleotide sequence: TGTGCCATCAATGAGGCAGAAGCCGGGGAGCTGTTTTTT.

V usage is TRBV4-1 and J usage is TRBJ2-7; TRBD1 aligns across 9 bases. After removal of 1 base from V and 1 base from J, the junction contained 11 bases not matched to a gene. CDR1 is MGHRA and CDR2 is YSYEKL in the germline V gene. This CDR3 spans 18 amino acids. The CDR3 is CASSQGGTGYDPSYEQYF. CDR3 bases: TGCGCCAGCAGCCAAGGGGGGACAGGGTATGATCCTTCCTACGAGCAGTACTTC.

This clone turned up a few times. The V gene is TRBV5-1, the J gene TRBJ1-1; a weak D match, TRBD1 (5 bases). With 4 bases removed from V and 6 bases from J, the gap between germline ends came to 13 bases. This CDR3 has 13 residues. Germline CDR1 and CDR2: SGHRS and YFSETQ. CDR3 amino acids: CASSLQVGAEAFF. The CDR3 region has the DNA TGCGCCAGCAGCCTACAGGTCGGCGCTGAAGCTTTCTTT.

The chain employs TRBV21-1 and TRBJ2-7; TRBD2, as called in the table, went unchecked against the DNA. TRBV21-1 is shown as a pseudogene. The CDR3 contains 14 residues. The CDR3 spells CASLWDFLTYEQYF. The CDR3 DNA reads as TGTGCCAGCCTCTGGGACTTCCTTACCTACGAGCAGTACTTC.

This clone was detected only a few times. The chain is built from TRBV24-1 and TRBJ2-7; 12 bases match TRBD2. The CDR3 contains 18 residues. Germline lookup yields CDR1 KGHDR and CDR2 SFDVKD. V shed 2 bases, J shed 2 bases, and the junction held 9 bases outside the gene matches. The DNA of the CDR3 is TGTGCCACCAGTGATTCCGGGACTAGCGGGCAGTCCCCCTACGAGCAGTACTTC. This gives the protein CATSDSGTSGQSPYEQYF.

CDR3 protein: CASSRRDNEQFF. In nucleotides, the CDR3 is TGTGCCAGCAGCCGCAGGGACAATGAGCAGTTCTTC. The chain carries TRBV27 and TRBJ2-1; TRBD1 is a possible D gene (5 bases). CDR3 length: 12 residues. CDR1 and CDR2 (germline): MNHEY, SMNVEV (reference sequence). The V gene lost 6 bases and the J gene lost 5 bases, with 8 bases spanning the gap.